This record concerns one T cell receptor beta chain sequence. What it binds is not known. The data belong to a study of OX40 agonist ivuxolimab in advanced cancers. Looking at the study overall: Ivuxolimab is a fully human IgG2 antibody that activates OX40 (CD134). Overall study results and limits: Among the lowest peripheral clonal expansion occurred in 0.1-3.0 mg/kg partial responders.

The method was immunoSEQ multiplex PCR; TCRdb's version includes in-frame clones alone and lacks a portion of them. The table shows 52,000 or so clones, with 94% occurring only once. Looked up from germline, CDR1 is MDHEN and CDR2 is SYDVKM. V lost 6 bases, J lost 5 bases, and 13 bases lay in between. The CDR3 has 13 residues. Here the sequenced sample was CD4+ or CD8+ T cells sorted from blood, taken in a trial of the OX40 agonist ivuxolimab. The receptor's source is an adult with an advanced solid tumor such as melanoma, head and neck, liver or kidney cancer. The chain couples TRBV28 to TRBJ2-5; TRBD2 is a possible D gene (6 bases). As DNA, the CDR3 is TGTGCCAGCAGACCGACTAGTTGGGAGACCCAGTACTTC. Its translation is CASRPTSWETQYF.